Here is one TCR beta chain with its context. This clonotype was observed a handful of times. Its antigen is still unknown. Per-base quality was not reported, and no clone a single base away is much larger than it. The data stem from a study of T cell repertoires in cytomegalovirus infection (dated by TCRdb to the late 2010s). About the study as a whole: Donor HLA type was relevant to the analysis, as public TCR beta signatures indicated carriage of CMV infection together with the matching HLA type.

Study-wide findings and limitations: Carriers of CMV infection plus the relevant HLA type were discriminated by the cumulative frequency of public TCR beta family members in the study cohort and in an independent roughly 400-donor cohort. The ex vivo response was dominated by HLA-C-restricted CMV-specific TCR beta clonotypes, which also provided the single most frequent clonotype in two of eight donors.

CDR1 and CDR2 (GTSNPN, SVGIG) derive from the germline V gene (reference sequence). The junction carries 3 bases between V and J, which are trimmed by 4 bases and 0 bases respectively. The cysteine opens and the phenylalanine closes a CDR3 of 12 amino acids. The read is trimmed to its CDR3 DNA, 36 bases read in frame from base 1. TCRdb records Illumina HiSeq 1500 as the sequencer. In TCRdb, the public reads were trimmed at Q25 with fastp and aligned with MiXCR, with productive beta chains retained. Each record represents a unique CDR3 protein, reported with the most common genes and DNA among its rows. In all, the sample holds roughly 180,000 distinct CDR3 sequences, and approximately 17% of those were seen once. The ten largest clones add up to roughly a quarter of the sample.

Sequencing used CD8+ T cells from PBMCs. The source is a human donor in good health (CMV status not recorded). Some clones in this sample may be carry-over from other donors' samples. The chain links TRBV30 with TRBJ2-2, with an unclear D gene assignment. The DNA sequence is as follows: TGTGCCTGGAACACGAACACCGGGGAGCTGTTTTTT. Translated, it gives CAWNTNTGELFF. Full variable domain (CDR3 extended with the reference TRBV30 and TRBJ2-2 proteins): SQTIHQWPATLVQPVGSPLSLECTVEGTSNPNLYWYRQAAGRGLQLLFYSVGIGQISSEVPQNLSASRPQDRQFILSSKKLLLSDSGFYLCAWNTNTGELFFGEGSRLTVL.